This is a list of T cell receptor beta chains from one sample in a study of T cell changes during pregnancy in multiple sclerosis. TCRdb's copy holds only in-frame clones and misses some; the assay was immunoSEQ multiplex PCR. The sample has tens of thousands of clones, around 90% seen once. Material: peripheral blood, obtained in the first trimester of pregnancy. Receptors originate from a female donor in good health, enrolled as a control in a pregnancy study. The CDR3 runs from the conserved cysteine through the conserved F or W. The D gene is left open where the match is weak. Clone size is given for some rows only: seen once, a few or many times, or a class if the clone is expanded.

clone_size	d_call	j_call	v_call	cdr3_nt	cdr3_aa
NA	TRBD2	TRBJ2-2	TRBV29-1	TGCAGCGTGGTCCTTGGACTAGCGGGAAACACCGGGGAGCTGTTTTTT	CSVVLGLAGNTGELFF
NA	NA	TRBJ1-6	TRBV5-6	TGTGCCAGCAGCTCTCAGGGGCGCGGATATAATTCACCCCTCCACTTT	CASSSQGRGYNSPLHF
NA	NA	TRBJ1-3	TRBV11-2	TGTGCCAGCAGCCCGGGAGCTGGAAACACCATATATTTT	CASSPGAGNTIYF
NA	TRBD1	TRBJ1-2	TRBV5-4	TGTGCCAGCAGTCCACTTCGAGGGGGCGATGGCTACACCTTC	CASSPLRGGDGYTF
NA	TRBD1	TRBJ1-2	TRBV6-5	TGTGCCAGCAGTTACAGGGGACAGGGATACTATGGCTACACCTTC	CASSYRGQGYYGYTF
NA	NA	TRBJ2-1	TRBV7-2	TGTGCCAGCAGCTTAGCGTTGTGGGAGGCCGGCGGTGAGCAGTTCTTC	CASSLALWEAGGEQFF
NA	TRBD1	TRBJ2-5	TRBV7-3	TGTGCCAGCAGCTACGCCGGGACAGGGGGAGAGACCCAGTACTTC	CASSYAGTGGETQYF
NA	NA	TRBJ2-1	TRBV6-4	TGTGCCAGCAGCTCTCTGTCGGGGGGCCTCGATGAGCAGTTCTTC	CASSSLSGGLDEQFF
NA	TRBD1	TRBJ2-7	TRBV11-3	TGTGCCAGCAGCTTGGACGGACAGGGGCCGACCGACGAGCAGTACTTC	CASSLDGQGPTDEQYF
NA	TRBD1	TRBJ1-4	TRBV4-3	TGCGCCAGCAGCCAAGGGGGACAGGGGAATGAAAAACTGTTTTTT	CASSQGGQGNEKLFF
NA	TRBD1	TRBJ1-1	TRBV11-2	TGTGCCAGCAGCTCCATTCGCCCCCGACAGGGAAAAGACACTGAAGCTTTCTTT	CASSSIRPRQGKDTEAFF
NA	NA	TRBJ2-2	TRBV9	TGTGCCAGCAGCCACAAGTCCGGGACAACGAACACCGGGGAGCTGTTTTTT	CASSHKSGTTNTGELFF
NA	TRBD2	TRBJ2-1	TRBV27	TGTGCCAGCAGTTCCCTCTCTAGCGGTAGGGTGGATGAGCAGTTCTTC	CASSSLSSGRVDEQFF
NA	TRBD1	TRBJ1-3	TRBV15	TGTGCCACCAGCAGAGACCTGGGACAGGGAAACACCATATATTTT	CATSRDLGQGNTIYF
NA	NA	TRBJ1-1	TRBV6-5	TGTGCCAGCAGTCGCTTGGCCAAGAACACTGAAGCTTTCTTT	CASSRLAKNTEAFF
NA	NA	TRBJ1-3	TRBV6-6	TGTGCCAGCAGCTCCGGGGGTGGAAACACCATATATTTT	CASSSGGGNTIYF
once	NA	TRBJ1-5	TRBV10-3	TGTGCCATCAGTGTACAGGGTGGTAATCAGCCCCAGCATTTT	CAISVQGGNQPQHF
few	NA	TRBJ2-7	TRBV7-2	TGTGCCAGCAGCCCCGCCTACGAGCAGTACTTC	CASSPAYEQYF
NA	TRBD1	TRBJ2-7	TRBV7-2	TGTGCCAGCAGCTTAGTGGCGGGACAGGGGGAGAGGCAGTACTTC	CASSLVAGQGERQYF
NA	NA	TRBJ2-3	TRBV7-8	TGTGCCAGCAGCTTATGGGGGCAGAATCCTCCAGATACGCAGTATTTT	CASSLWGQNPPDTQYF
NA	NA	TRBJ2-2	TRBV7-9	TGTGCCAGCAGCTTAGCCTTACTTACCGGGGAGCTGTTTTTT	CASSLALLTGELFF
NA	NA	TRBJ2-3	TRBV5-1	TGCGCCAGCAGCTTGGACATTAGCACAGATACGCAGTATTTT	CASSLDISTDTQYF
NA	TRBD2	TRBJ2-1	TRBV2	TGTGCCAGCAGTGTACTGGCGGGAGCATCCAATGAGCAGTTCTTC	CASSVLAGASNEQFF
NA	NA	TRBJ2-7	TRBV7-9	TGTGCCAGCAGAAGACAGAACTACGAGCAGTACTTC	CASRRQNYEQYF
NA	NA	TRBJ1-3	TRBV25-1	TGTGCCAGCAGTGAACGGAGAGGGCCTGGAAACACCATATATTTT	CASSERRGPGNTIYF
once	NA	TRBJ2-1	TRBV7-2	TGTGCCAGCCGGGGTCTTAGGCGCAATGAGCAGTTCTTC	CASRGLRRNEQFF
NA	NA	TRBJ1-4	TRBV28	TGTGCCAGCAGTTTATCTGGGCATCAGGCTAATGAAAAACTGTTTTTT	CASSLSGHQANEKLFF
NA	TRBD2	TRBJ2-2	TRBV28	TGTGCCAGCAGGGGAGCGGGAGGGACCGGGGAGCTGTTTTTT	CASRGAGGTGELFF
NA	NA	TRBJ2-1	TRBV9	TGTGCCAGCAGCGAGGAGGTGCGCCCCAATGAGCAGTTCTTC	CASSEEVRPNEQFF
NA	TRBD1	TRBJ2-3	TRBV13	TGTGCCAGCAGCCCAAGACAGGGAAGAGGTACAGATACGCAGTATTTT	CASSPRQGRGTDTQYF
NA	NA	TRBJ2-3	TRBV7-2	TGTGCCAGCAGCCCAGGGGGGCAGGGAGATACGCAGTATTTT	CASSPGGQGDTQYF
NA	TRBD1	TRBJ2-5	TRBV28	TGTGCCAGCAGTTCGACAGGGCTGACCCAGTACTTC	CASSSTGLTQYF
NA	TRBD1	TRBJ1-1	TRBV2	TGTGCCAGCAGTCCCTGGGACAGGAACACTGAAGCTTTCTTT	CASSPWDRNTEAFF
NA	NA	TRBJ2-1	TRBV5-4	TGTGCCAGCAGCTTGGATACGCGTGAGCAGTTCTTC	CASSLDTREQFF
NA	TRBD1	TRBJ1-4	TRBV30	TGTGCCTGGAACCGGGACAGACTTTCGGAACTGTTTTTT	CAWNRDRLSELFF
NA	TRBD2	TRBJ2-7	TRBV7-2	TGTGCCAGCAGCTTAGCGTATCGGGAGGGCCGCGACGAGCAGTACTTC	CASSLAYREGRDEQYF
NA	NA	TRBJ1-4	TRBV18	TGTGCCAGCTCACGGAGGGGAACTAATGAAAAACTGTTTTTT	CASSRRGTNEKLFF
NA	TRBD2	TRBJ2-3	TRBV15	TGTGCCACCAGCAAAGCGGGGTACGACCCAACAGATACGCAGTATTTT	CATSKAGYDPTDTQYF
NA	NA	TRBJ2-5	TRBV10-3	TGTGCCACGCGGGAAGAAGTCCGAGAGACCCAGTACTTC	CATREEVRETQYF
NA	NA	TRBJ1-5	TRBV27	TGTGCCAGCAGTCCTAACCCCGACAGGCCCAATCAGCCCCAGCATTTT	CASSPNPDRPNQPQHF
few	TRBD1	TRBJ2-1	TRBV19	TGTGCCAGTAGTGTCCGGGACAGGGGGCACAATGAGCAGTTCTTC	CASSVRDRGHNEQFF
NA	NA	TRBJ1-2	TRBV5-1	TGCGCCAGCAGCTTGAGCGGGACGGCCTATGGCTACACCTTC	CASSLSGTAYGYTF
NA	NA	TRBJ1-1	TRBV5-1	TGCGCCAGCAGCGTGTCACCGGGACACAAAATGAACACTGAAGCTTTCTTT	CASSVSPGHKMNTEAFF
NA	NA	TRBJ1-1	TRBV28	TGTGCCAGCAGTTTCGGGGGTGTAGGGAACACTGAAGCTTTCTTT	CASSFGGVGNTEAFF